This TCR beta chain was found in a study of T-cell reconstitution after alpha-beta-depleted transplantation in children. Findings of the study overall: Some patients' high day-60 TCRbeta diversity was traced to surviving recipient T cells and thymic progenitors. From newly produced T cells came most of the T-cell counts and diversity one year after transplant. In patients about two months after transplant, alpha-beta T cells reportedly arose from several hundred expanded graft clones.

Researchers prepared the TCRbeta library using unique molecular identifiers, the study reports. TCRdb ran MiXCR on the PCR reads and lists one entry per CDR3 protein. The repertoire includes under 450,000 distinct CDR3 sequences, 15% to 20% of them detected once, and over 25% sits in the top ten. The CDR3 is made up of 15 amino acids. About this clonotype: Its antigen remains unidentified.

The sequence was collected from a boy under two years old who had a stem cell transplant for Wiskott-Aldrich syndrome, so the T cells may come from the graft donor. J is TRBJ2-7 and V is TRBV21-1; whether TRBD1, the table's D call, matches the DNA was not checked. TRBV21-1 is deemed a pseudogene. This material consisted of PBMCs, mostly from graft donor cells, taken 360 days after TCRalphabeta/CD19-depleted stem cell transplant. In nucleotides, the CDR3 is TGTGCCAGCAGCAAAACCCCGGATTGGGGTTACGAGCAGTACTTC. This sequence encodes CASSKTPDWGYEQYF.